This T cell receptor beta chain was identified during a study of blood T cell repertoires in COVID-19. Original methodology: Estimates of nucleated cell counts were drawn from the amplification of reference gene primers. The protocol was immunoSEQ multiplex PCR, while the TCRdb copy is restricted to in-frame clones and leaves out a portion. From that table come the V and J calls and clone size; the DNA was used to work out D and trimming. The table includes around 100,000 clones, 80% to 95% detected once. The CDR3 covers 12 residues. V was trimmed by 3 bases and J by 3 bases, leaving 5 bases between them. Germline CDR1 and CDR2: LNHDA and SQIVND (reference sequence).

The receptor was derived from a man aged 50 or older with active COVID-19. The chain links TRBV19 to TRBJ1-1; D not certain. The sample comprised peripheral blood. The CDR3 is CASSMTDTEAFF. Here the CDR3 DNA reads TGTGCCAGTAGTATGACTGACACTGAAGCTTTCTTT.